The present entry profiles one T cell receptor beta chain with its context. Its target is unknown. This sample stems from a study of Tregs in tolerant kidney transplant recipients. The study, taken as a whole, reports: Tregs expanded with activated donor B cells seemed most donor-specific. Validation in larger populations is needed because few patients were studied.

TCRdb keeps only in-frame clones here, not all; method: immunoSEQ multiplex PCR. The sample carries approximately 65,000 clones, roughly 84% recorded once. CDR1 is SNHLY, CDR2 FYNNEI, per germline. V was shortened by 4 bases and J by 10 bases, with 8 bases between the two germline ends. CDR3 length equals 12 residues. Unstimulated regulatory T cells (CD4+CD25+CD127-), CD4+CD25- non-regulatory cells, CD4 and CD8 cells were FACS-sorted from thawed PBMCs. The specimen was CD4+ T cells from blood. This rearrangement joins TRBV2 to TRBJ1-6; no clear D gene. The source of this sequence is a human donor in good health. CDR3 region: CASSARNSPLHF. CDR3 bases: TGTGCCAGCAGTGCGAGGAACTCACCCCTCCACTTT.